This T cell receptor beta chain was identified during a study of early T cells in non-severe SARS-CoV-2 infection. On the study more broadly: Alpha and beta chains were unpaired, from unsorted whole-blood bulk RNA.

This clonotype was seen repeatedly, ten times or more. What it binds is not known. This CDR3 is 13 amino acids long. In germline, CDR1 is SNHLY, CDR2 FYNNEI. V was clipped by 5 bases and J by 1 base, with 8 bases between them. Notes on the study in general: Using VDJdb, the matching emphasized anti-spike CD8 responses while missing private and CD4 specificities.

Individually, cDNA molecules had unique molecular identifiers attached to them. TCRdb redid the calling of the 5' RACE reads with MiXCR, one entry per CDR3 protein. The repertoire has under 70,000 distinct CDR3 sequences, roughly 12% of them found once; the top ten carry less than 6%. Sequenced input: whole blood. The receptor's source is an adult who was a healthcare worker with PCR-confirmed SARS-CoV-2 infection or an uninfected control (not recorded which). The V and J genes are TRBV2 and TRBJ1-1; possible D gene TRBD1, 5 bases. CDR3 sequence: CASSLGGNTEAFF. The CDR3 DNA is TGTGCCAGCAGTCTTGGGGGGAACACTGAAGCTTTCTTT.